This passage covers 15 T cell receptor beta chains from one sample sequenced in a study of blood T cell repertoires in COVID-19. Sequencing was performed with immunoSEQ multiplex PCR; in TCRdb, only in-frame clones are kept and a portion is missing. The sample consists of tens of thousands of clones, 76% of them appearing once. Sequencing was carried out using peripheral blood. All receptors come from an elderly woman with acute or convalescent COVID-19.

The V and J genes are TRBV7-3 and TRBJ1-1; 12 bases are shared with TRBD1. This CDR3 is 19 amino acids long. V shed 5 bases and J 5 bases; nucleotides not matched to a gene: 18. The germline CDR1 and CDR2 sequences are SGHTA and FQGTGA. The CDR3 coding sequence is TGTGCCAGCAGCACACTACCCGGGACAGGGGGCTCGGCGAGGACTGAAGCTTTCTTT. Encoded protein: CASSTLPGTGGSARTEAFF.

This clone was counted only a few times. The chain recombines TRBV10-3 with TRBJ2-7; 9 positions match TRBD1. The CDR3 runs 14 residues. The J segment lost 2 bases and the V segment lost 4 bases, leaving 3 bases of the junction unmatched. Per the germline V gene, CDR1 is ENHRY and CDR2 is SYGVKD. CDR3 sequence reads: CAISGGQGTYEQYF. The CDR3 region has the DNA TGTGCCATCAGTGGAGGACAGGGGACCTACGAGCAGTACTTC.

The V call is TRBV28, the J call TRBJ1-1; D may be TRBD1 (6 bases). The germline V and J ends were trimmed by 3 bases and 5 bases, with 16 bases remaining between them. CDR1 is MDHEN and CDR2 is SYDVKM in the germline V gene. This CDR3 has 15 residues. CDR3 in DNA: TGTGCCAGCAGTTTGGGGGGGCAGTTTGTGACTGAAGCTTTCTTT. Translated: CASSLGGQFVTEAFF.

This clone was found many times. CDR3 protein: CATSDPKDSYNEQFF. DNA for the CDR3: TGTGCCACCAGTGATCCTAAGGACAGCTACAATGAGCAGTTCTTC. The V and J genes are TRBV24-1 and TRBJ2-1, with a tentative D call TRBD1 (6 bases). The CDR3 totals 15 residues. The germline CDR1 and CDR2 sequences are KGHDR and SFDVKD. The V and J ends lost 3 bases and 3 bases respectively, with 11 bases between them.

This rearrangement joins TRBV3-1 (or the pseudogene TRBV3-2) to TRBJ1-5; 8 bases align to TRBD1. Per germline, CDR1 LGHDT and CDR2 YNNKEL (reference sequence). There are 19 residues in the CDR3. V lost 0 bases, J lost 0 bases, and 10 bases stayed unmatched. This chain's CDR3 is CASSQDRGQDFYSNQPQHF. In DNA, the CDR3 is TGTGCCAGCAGCCAAGACAGGGGACAGGATTTCTATAGCAATCAGCCCCAGCATTTT.

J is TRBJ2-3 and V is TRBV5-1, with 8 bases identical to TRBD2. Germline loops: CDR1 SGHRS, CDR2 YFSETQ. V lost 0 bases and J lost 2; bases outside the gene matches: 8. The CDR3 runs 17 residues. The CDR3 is CASSLAGSGSATDTQYF. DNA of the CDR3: TGCGCCAGCAGCTTGGCCGGGAGCGGGAGCGCCACAGATACGCAGTATTTT.

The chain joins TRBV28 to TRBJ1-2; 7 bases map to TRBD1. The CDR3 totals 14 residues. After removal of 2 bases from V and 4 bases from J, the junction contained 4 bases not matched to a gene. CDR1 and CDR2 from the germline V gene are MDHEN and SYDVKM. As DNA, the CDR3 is TGTGCCAGCAGTTTAGGGGACAGACCCTATGGCTACACCTTC. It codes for CASSLGDRPYGYTF.

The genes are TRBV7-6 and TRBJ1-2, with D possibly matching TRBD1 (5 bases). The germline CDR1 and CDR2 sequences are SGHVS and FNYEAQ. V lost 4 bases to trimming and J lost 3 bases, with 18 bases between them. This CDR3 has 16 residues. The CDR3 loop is CASSSGRGILDYGYTF. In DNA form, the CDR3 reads TGTGCCAGCAGCTCAGGAAGGGGCATTTTGGACTATGGCTACACCTTC.

The CDR3 reads CASGGRYQASGRFYNEQFF. CDR3 DNA: TGTGCCAGCGGTGGACGATACCAGGCTAGCGGGAGGTTTTACAATGAGCAGTTCTTC. The gene calls are TRBV11-2 and TRBJ2-1; 11 bases map to TRBD2. J gave up 4 bases and V 8 bases, and 19 bases lay outside the gene matches. The CDR3 is made up of 19 amino acids. The germline V gene encodes CDR1 SGHAT and CDR2 FQNNGV.

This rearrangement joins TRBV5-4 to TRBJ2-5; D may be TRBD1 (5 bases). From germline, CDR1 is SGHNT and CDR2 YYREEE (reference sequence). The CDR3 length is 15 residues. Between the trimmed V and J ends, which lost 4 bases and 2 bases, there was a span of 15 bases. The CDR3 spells CASSPPGAGQETQYF. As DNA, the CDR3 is TGTGCCAGCAGCCCGCCTGGGGCAGGGCAAGAGACCCAGTACTTC.

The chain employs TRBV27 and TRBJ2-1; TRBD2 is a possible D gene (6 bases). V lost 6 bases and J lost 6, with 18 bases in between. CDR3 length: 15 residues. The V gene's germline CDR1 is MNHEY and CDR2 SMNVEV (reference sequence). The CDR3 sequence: CASSPPQGLGNEQFF. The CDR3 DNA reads TGTGCCAGCAGCCCCCCCCAGGGACTCGGCAATGAGCAGTTCTTC.

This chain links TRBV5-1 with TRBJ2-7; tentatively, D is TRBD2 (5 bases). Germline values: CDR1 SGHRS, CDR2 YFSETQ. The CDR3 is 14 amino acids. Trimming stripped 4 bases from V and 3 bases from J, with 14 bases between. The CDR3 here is CASSPTGKRYEQYF. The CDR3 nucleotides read TGCGCCAGCAGCCCCACGGGGAAGCGCTACGAGCAGTACTTC. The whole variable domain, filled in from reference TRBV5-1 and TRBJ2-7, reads KAGVTQTPRYLIKTRGQQVTLSCSPISGHRSVSWYQQTPGQGLQFLFEYFSETQRNKGNFPGRFSGRQFSNSRSEMNVSTLELGDSALYLCASSPTGKRYEQYFGPGTRLTVT.

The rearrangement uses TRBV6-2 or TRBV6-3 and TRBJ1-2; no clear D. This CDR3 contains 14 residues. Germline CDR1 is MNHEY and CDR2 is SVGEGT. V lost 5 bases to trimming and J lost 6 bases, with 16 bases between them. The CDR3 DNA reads TGTGCCAGCAGTGGCTGGGAGTTGGTAAATGGCTACACCTTC. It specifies CASSGWELVNGYTF.

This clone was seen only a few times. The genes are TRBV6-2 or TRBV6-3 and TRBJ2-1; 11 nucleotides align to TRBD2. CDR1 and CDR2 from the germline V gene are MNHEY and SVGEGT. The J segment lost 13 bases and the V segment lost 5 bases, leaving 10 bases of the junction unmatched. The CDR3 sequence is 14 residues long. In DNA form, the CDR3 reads TGTGCCAGCAGTCAAGGGCGGACTAGCGGGTACCAGTTCTTC. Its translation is CASSQGRTSGYQFF.

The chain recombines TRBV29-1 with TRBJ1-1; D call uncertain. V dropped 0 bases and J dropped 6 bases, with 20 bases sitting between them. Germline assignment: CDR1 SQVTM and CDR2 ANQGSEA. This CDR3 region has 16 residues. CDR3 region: CSVEDPLAPVRPEAFF. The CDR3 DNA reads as TGCAGCGTTGAAGACCCCTTAGCCCCTGTCCGCCCTGAAGCTTTCTTT.